A single sample gave rise to the 6 T cell receptor beta chains below, sequenced in a study of control samples from healthy donors and cancer patients. Assay: immunoSEQ multiplex PCR; the TCRdb copy retains only in-frame clones and omits some. The sample gives some 130,000 clones, approximately 94% of which show up once; approximately 4% is in the top ten. Material for sequencing was blood. Receptor source: a man under 40 in good health.

The V and J genes are TRBV7-2 and TRBJ1-1, with D possibly being TRBD1 (5 bases). This CDR3 is 14 amino acids long. The V gene's germline CDR1 is SGHTA and CDR2 FQGNSA. Trimming cost V 3 bases and J 1 base, with 9 bases left between them. CDR3 sequence reads: CASSLLGGNTEAFF. The CDR3 DNA sequence: TGTGCCAGCAGCTTGTTGGGGGGGAACACTGAAGCTTTCTTT.

The gene calls are TRBV6-4 and TRBJ1-5; weak D call: TRBD1 (6 bases). V was shortened by 3 bases and J by 3 bases, with 9 bases between the two germline ends. This CDR3 spans 14 amino acids. Germline CDR1 reads MRHNA; CDR2 reads SNTAGT. Here the CDR3 reads CASSEQGNNQPQHF. The CDR3 nucleotides read TGTGCCAGCAGTGAACAGGGTAACAATCAGCCCCAGCATTTT.

V usage is TRBV5-6 and J usage is TRBJ1-2; tentatively, D is TRBD1 (6 bases). Looked up from germline, CDR1 is SGHDT and CDR2 is YYEEEE. This CDR3 spans 16 amino acids. V shed 1 base and J shed 4 bases, with 17 bases lying between them. CDR3 sequence reads: CASSLFGPTGPYGYTF. As DNA, the CDR3 is TGTGCCAGCAGCTTGTTTGGACCGACAGGCCCCTATGGCTACACCTTC. The full variable domain, rest sourced from reference TRBV5-6 and TRBJ1-2, is DAGVTQSPTHLIKTRGQQVTLRCSPKSGHDTVSWYQQALGQGPQFIFQYYEEEERQRGNFPDRFSGHQFPNYSSELNVNALLLGDSALYLCASSLFGPTGPYGYTFGSGTRLTVV.

The chain employs TRBV4-3 and TRBJ2-7; 11 bases fit TRBD2. The V and J ends lost 4 bases and 3 bases, in that order; junction bases with no gene match: 5. CDR3 length equals 15 residues. Per germline, CDR1 LGHNA and CDR2 YSLEER. For the CDR3, the DNA is TGCGCCAGCAGCCCTAGCGGGGGGACCCTCTACGAGCAGTACTTC. It codes for CASSPSGGTLYEQYF.

The chain has TRBV6-1 and TRBJ1-5, with a weak D call TRBD1 (5 bases). The CDR3 is 15 residues long. The germline V gene encodes CDR1 MNHNS and CDR2 SASEGT. The V and J ends lost 1 base and 3 bases respectively, with 10 bases between them. The CDR3 nucleotides read TGTGCCAGCAGTGAAGGGCAGGGAAACAATCAGCCCCAGCATTTT. It encodes CASSEGQGNNQPQHF.

The V call is TRBV5-1, the J call TRBJ1-2; weak D call: TRBD1 (6 bases). The germline V and J ends were trimmed by 4 bases and 4 bases, with 23 bases remaining between them. Germline CDR1 SGHRS, CDR2 YFSETQ. The CDR3 consists of 17 residues. The DNA for the CDR3 is TGCGCCAGCAGCCTGGGGGCAGAGTCATCAAGTCTCTATGGCTACACCTTC. Protein sequence: CASSLGAESSSLYGYTF.